The entry below describes one TCR delta chain. A much larger clone is a single base away; this may be a read error. Other DNA sequences within the sample encode an identical CDR3. These data are taken from a study of gamma-delta chains in newborns, infants, children. In the study overall: Polyclonal expansion of innate γδ T cells after birth follows microbial exposure.

CDR1 is GEAIGNYY and CDR2 is EKD in the germline V gene. This CDR3 has 19 residues. The V gene end was trimmed by 2 bases and the J gene end by 0 bases; junction bases not matched to a gene: 14. TCRdb fed the reads to CATT. The sample includes 2,500 to 3,000 delta-chain clones, about 45% of them seen just once. The sequence was obtained from a child who received the measles vaccine. The sample here was blood, taken at baseline. The V call is TRDV2, the J call TRDJ1; the match to TRDD3 covers 10 bases. CDR3 DNA: TGTGCCTGTGACAGGCTCGTGGGGGATACCCCCCTCCACACCGATAAACTCATCTTT. Its protein is CACDRLVGDTPLHTDKLIF.